The T cell receptor (beta chain) under discussion was sequenced for a study of OX40 agonist ivuxolimab in advanced cancers. Sequenced by immunoSEQ multiplex PCR; TCRdb stores in-frame clones only, minus some. Altogether about 19,000 clones are present, around 78% being singletons, with the ten largest covering less than 30%. Germline V lookup: CDR1 SGHVS, CDR2 FNYEAQ. V was trimmed by 6 bases and J by 2 bases, leaving 6 bases between them. This CDR3 is built from 12 residues. The input for sequencing was CD4+ or CD8+ T cells sorted from blood, taken in a trial of the OX40 agonist ivuxolimab. This TCR was recovered from an adult with an advanced solid tumor such as melanoma, head and neck, liver or kidney cancer. This rearrangement joins TRBV7-6 to TRBJ2-3; D uncertain. This CDR3 is CASSFDTDTQYF. CDR3 nucleotide sequence: TGTGCCAGCAGTTTTGACACAGATACGCAGTATTTT.